This is a list of T cell receptor beta chains from one sample in a study of long-term antiretroviral therapy in people with HIV. Profiling relied on immunoSEQ multiplex PCR, and the TCRdb table lists in-frame clones only, not all of them. The table shows around 13,000 clones, with about 85% occurring only once. Here the sequenced sample was unsorted PBMCs, taken 2.1 years after starting antiretroviral therapy. Source of these receptors: a woman between 40 and 55 years old with HIV. Both conserved end residues are part of each CDR3. The D gene is left open where the match is weak. Where a row states a size, it is once, few, many or the class of an expanded clone; other rows omit it.

J gene,V gene,clone size,D gene,CDR3 DNA,CDR3 protein
TRBJ2-3,TRBV30,.,.,TGTGCCTGGAGAGCTGGAGGTTCGGCAGGCTACACAGATACGCAGTATTTT,CAWRAGGSAGYTDTQYF
TRBJ1-1,TRBV10-3,.,.,TGTGCCATCATGAACCGGGACGTCAACACTGAAGCTTTCTTT,CAIMNRDVNTEAFF
TRBJ2-5,TRBV5-1,.,TRBD1,TGCGCCAGCAAACCCTTTCAGGGGGCTGGGGAGACCCAGTACTTC,CASKPFQGAGETQYF
TRBJ2-1,TRBV7-9,.,TRBD2,TGTGCCAGCACCCTGCGGCGGGGGGCCAACAATGAGCAGTTCTTC,CASTLRRGANNEQFF
TRBJ2-7,TRBV7-9,once,.,TGTGCCAGCAGCTTAAAGGGGGACTCCTACGAGCAGTACTTC,CASSLKGDSYEQYF
TRBJ2-5,TRBV19,.,TRBD1,TGTGCCAGTAGTAGCCGACTCGGGCCAGGGGGCTATTCTGAGACCCAGTACTTC,CASSSRLGPGGYSETQYF
TRBJ2-5,TRBV7-2,.,.,TGTGCCAGCAGCTTAGTAGGGTCTCGGGGTGAGACCCAGTACTTC,CASSLVGSRGETQYF
TRBJ1-2,TRBV4-1,.,.,TGCGCCAGCAGCCTAGGGACTCAGGCTTTCACCTTC,CASSLGTQAFTF
TRBJ2-7,TRBV5-1,.,TRBD1,TGCGCCAGCAGCTTGGCAATTACAGGGGGTACGAGCGAGCAGTACTTC,CASSLAITGGTSEQYF
TRBJ1-2,TRBV7-9,.,.,TGCGCCAGCAGCCAAGATTGGGGGGGCATTGGCTACACCTTC,CASSQDWGGIGYTF
TRBJ2-3,TRBV5-1,.,TRBD2,TGCGCCAGCAGTGAGCGGGGGAGGACAGATACGCAGTATTTT,CASSERGRTDTQYF
TRBJ1-1,TRBV10-3,.,.,TGTGCCAGCAGTCATAAAGGGAAAGGCGCTGAAGCTTTCTTT,CASSHKGKGAEAFF
TRBJ1-1,TRBV18,.,TRBD1,TGTGCCAGCACCCCCCCTATTCAGGGGGCGAGGGTTTTCTTT,CASTPPIQGARVFF
TRBJ1-2,TRBV5-1,.,TRBD1,TGCGCCAGCAGCTTGGGGACAGGGGTCGGTAACTATGGCTACACCTTC,CASSLGTGVGNYGYTF
TRBJ1-2,TRBV2,.,.,TGTGCCAGCAGTGAGGCTGGTCAGCCATTGGGCTACACCTTC,CASSEAGQPLGYTF
TRBJ2-6,TRBV12-5,.,.,TGTGCTAGTGGTTCGACCCCGATCCCCGGGACCGACGACTCTGGGGCCAACGTCCTGACTTTC,CASGSTPIPGTDDSGANVLTF
TRBJ2-1,TRBV25-1,.,.,TGTGCCACCCTCCACACCTACAATGAGCAGTTCTTC,CATLHTYNEQFF
TRBJ2-7,TRBV5-6,once,TRBD1,TGTGCCAGCAGCTCCGGGACAGGACTCTACGAGCAGTACTTC,CASSSGTGLYEQYF
TRBJ1-1,TRBV7-9,.,.,TGTGCCAGCAGCTTAGAGGGGCAGGGGTCGGGGAAGAACACTGAAGCTTTCTTT,CASSLEGQGSGKNTEAFF
TRBJ1-1,TRBV5-1,.,TRBD1,TGCGCCAGCAGCTTGGAGGTACAGGGGGTCACTGAAGCTTTCTTT,CASSLEVQGVTEAFF
TRBJ1-6,TRBV9,.,TRBD1,TGTGCCAGCAGCCTCGGGACAGTGAATAATTCACCCCTCCACTTT,CASSLGTVNNSPLHF
TRBJ1-2,TRBV10-3,.,TRBD1,TGTGCCATCAGTGAGGCCGGGACAGCCTATGGCTACACCTTC,CAISEAGTAYGYTF
TRBJ2-2,TRBV5-5,.,.,TGTGCCAGCAGCTTGGACTCCGAGAGGACTCGGACCGGGGAGCTGTTTTTT,CASSLDSERTRTGELFF
TRBJ2-5,TRBV5-5,.,TRBD1,TGTGCCAGCAGCTCAGCGGGACAGGGTTTGGAGACCCAGTACTTC,CASSSAGQGLETQYF
TRBJ1-1,TRBV2,.,.,TGTGCCAGCAGTGTCTCCTATGAAGCTTTCTTT,CASSVSYEAFF
TRBJ2-5,TRBV7-8,.,TRBD2,TGTGCCAGCAGCTTAGATGGCCTAGCGGGGCTGCAAGAGACCCAGTACTTC,CASSLDGLAGLQETQYF
TRBJ1-2,TRBV19,.,.,TGTGCCAGTAGTAGAGCCAGGGAGAACTATGGCTACACCTTC,CASSRARENYGYTF
TRBJ2-3,TRBV4-1,.,.,TGCGCCAGCAGCCAAGATGGGTTAGTCACAGATACGCAGTATTTT,CASSQDGLVTDTQYF
TRBJ2-5,TRBV29-1,once,.,TGCAGCGTTAAGACAGACCTATACCAAGAGACCCAGTACTTC,CSVKTDLYQETQYF
TRBJ2-1,TRBV9,.,.,TGTGCCAGCAGCGTAGACCAGGACAATGAGCAGTTCTTC,CASSVDQDNEQFF
TRBJ1-5,TRBV21-1,few,.,TGTGCCAGCAGAAAGGCTTCGCTTGGGTGCAATCAGCCCCAGCATTTT,CASRKASLGCNQPQHF
TRBJ1-4,TRBV19,.,.,TGTGCCAGTAGTACTGGGACATTAGGTGAAAAACTGTTTTTT,CASSTGTLGEKLFF
TRBJ1-6,TRBV21-1,.,.,TGTGCCAGCAGCAAAGTACGGTTAATTGCCCACTTT,CASSKVRLIAHF
TRBJ1-1,TRBV30,.,.,TGTGCCTGGAGTTACGGCAGGGAAAACACTGAAGCTTTCTTT,CAWSYGRENTEAFF
TRBJ2-1,TRBV29-1,.,.,TGCAGCGTTGCGGGGCTCCATGCCGACAATGAGCAGTTCTTC,CSVAGLHADNEQFF
TRBJ2-5,TRBV10-3,.,.,TGTGCCATCAGTGAGCGGGGCCAAGAGACCCAGTACTTC,CAISERGQETQYF
TRBJ1-2,TRBV5-4,.,TRBD1,TGTGCCAGCAGAACAGGGGGCGCCTTGAACTATGGCTACACCTTC,CASRTGGALNYGYTF
TRBJ1-1,TRBV10-3,.,TRBD1,TGTGCCATCAGTGGAATGACAGGGGGGAACACTGAAGCTTTCTTT,CAISGMTGGNTEAFF
TRBJ2-7,TRBV5-1,.,.,TGCGCCAGCAGCTTTGGTCCAGGGGAAACCTACGAGCAGTACTTC,CASSFGPGETYEQYF
TRBJ2-3,TRBV10-3,.,TRBD1,TGTGCCATCAGTGATCTACAGGGGGTCCCCGAGACAGATACGCAGTATTTT,CAISDLQGVPETDTQYF
TRBJ1-5,TRBV14,.,.,TGTGCCAGCAGCCAAGATCCTCCCTGGGGGTATAGCAATCAGCCCCAGCATTTT,CASSQDPPWGYSNQPQHF
TRBJ2-5,TRBV2,.,.,TGTGCCAGCACCTCATCGTTGGCCCGACAAGAGACCCAGTACTTC,CASTSSLARQETQYF
TRBJ2-5,TRBV5-1,.,TRBD2,TGCGCCAGCAGCCCAGGGACTAGCGGGGGGGCCTCAGAGACCCAGTACTTC,CASSPGTSGGASETQYF
TRBJ2-5,TRBV4-3,.,TRBD2,TGCGCCAGCAGCCAAGAGTGGGGCGGGCTAGCGGGGGATCAAGAGACCCAGTACTTC,CASSQEWGGLAGDQETQYF
TRBJ1-2,TRBV7-9,.,.,TGTGCCAGCATCCTCGACACCCCTAACTATGGCTACACCTTC,CASILDTPNYGYTF
TRBJ2-2,TRBV10-3,once,TRBD1,TGTGCCACCGGACAGGGGAACACCGGGGAGCTGTTTTTT,CATGQGNTGELFF
TRBJ2-7,TRBV5-6,.,.,TGTGCCAGCAGCCTGAGGGCAAGATACGAGCAGTACTTC,CASSLRARYEQYF
TRBJ1-1,TRBV7-9,large,.,TGTGCCAGCAGCCTCACATATGGGGCGAACACTGAAGCTTTCTTT,CASSLTYGANTEAFF